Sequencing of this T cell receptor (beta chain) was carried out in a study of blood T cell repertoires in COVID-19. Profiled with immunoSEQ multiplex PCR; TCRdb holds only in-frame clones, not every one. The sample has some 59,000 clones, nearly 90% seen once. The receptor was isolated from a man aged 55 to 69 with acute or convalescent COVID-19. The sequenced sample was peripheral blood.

CDR3 protein: CASSSEGFTEAFF. In nucleotides, the CDR3 is TGCGCCAGCAGCTCGGAGGGATTCACTGAAGCTTTCTTT. The rearrangement links TRBV5-1 to TRBJ1-1; D gene unclear. V was trimmed by 3 bases and J by 4 bases, leaving 10 bases between them. Per germline, CDR1 SGHRS and CDR2 YFSETQ. The CDR3 is 13 amino acids.